Listed here are 20 T cell receptor beta chains from one sample, sequenced in a study of blood T cell repertoires in COVID-19. Libraries were prepared by immunoSEQ multiplex PCR; TCRdb keeps only in-frame clonotypes and omits some of them. The sample has tens of thousands of clones, around 87% seen once. Sample: peripheral blood. These TCRs come from a male donor with acute or convalescent COVID-19.

This clone was detected only once. This chain connects TRBV19 to TRBJ1-5, with D unclear. With 7 bases removed from V and 0 bases from J, the gap between germline ends came to 13 bases. The CDR3 covers 15 residues. The germline CDR1 and CDR2 sequences are LNHDA and SQIVND (reference sequence). The CDR3 loop is CASKRSHVSNQPQHF. The CDR3 DNA reads as TGTGCCAGTAAACGGAGTCACGTTAGCAATCAGCCCCAGCATTTT.

This clone was picked up a small number of times. The CDR3 coding sequence is TGTGCCAGCAGAAAAGCCCGGGACAGTCTTTACGAGCAGTACTTC. Translated: CASRKARDSLYEQYF. This chain connects TRBV6-5 to TRBJ2-7, with 7 bases lining up with TRBD1. The ends lost 6 bases at V and 4 bases at J; junction bases unmatched: 12. The CDR3 is 15 amino acids. From germline, CDR1 is MNHEY and CDR2 SVGAGI.

This chain uses TRBV19 with TRBJ2-1, with no clear D. Trimming shortened V by 11 bases and J by 7 bases, and 18 bases separated the two germline ends. Germline V gene data show CDR1 as LNHDA and CDR2 as SQIVND (reference sequence). CDR3 length: 13 amino acids. CDR3: CAAEAYNGNEQFF. In DNA, the CDR3 is TGTGCCGCCGAGGCTTACAACGGGAATGAGCAGTTCTTC.

This chain connects TRBV30 to TRBJ2-5; D perhaps matches TRBD2 (7 bases). Germline V gene lookup returns CDR1 GTSNPN and CDR2 SVGIG (reference sequence). The CDR3 is made up of 15 amino acids. V was cut by 3 bases and J by 1 base, with 15 bases left in between. This chain's CDR3 is CAWRSLAGAQETQYF. The CDR3 DNA reads as TGTGCCTGGAGGAGTCTGGCGGGGGCCCAAGAGACCCAGTACTTC.

V usage is TRBV7-9 and J usage is TRBJ2-3; possibly TRBD2 for D (5 bases). Trimming shortened V by 1 base and J by 5 bases, and 10 bases separated the two germline ends. The germline gives CDR1 SEHNR, CDR2 FQNEAQ (reference sequence). The CDR3 spans 14 residues. The CDR3 DNA sequence: TGTGCCAGCAGCTTAGAGCTAGCTGGAGATACGCAGTATTTT. It is translated as CASSLELAGDTQYF. Based on the CDR3 plus reference TRBV7-9 and TRBJ2-3, the full variable domain is DTGVSQNPRHKITKRGQNVTFRCDPISEHNRLYWYRQTLGQGPEFLTYFQNEAQLEKSRLLSDRFSAERPKGSFSTLEIQRTEQGDSAMYLCASSLELAGDTQYFGPGTRLTVL.

The CDR3 DNA reads as TGTGCCAGTAGTGACCCCCCGGGACAGGGGGCAAGCAATGAGCAGTTCTTC. Its translation: CASSDPPGQGASNEQFF. This chain joins TRBV19 and TRBJ2-1; 12 nucleotides line up with TRBD1. J was trimmed by 6 bases and V by 5 bases; bases with no gene match: 11. The CDR3 loop spans 17 amino acids. Germline CDR1 is LNHDA and CDR2 is SQIVND (reference sequence).

The count of this clone is one. The chain carries TRBV27 and TRBJ1-4; 8 nucleotides align to TRBD1. V dropped 0 bases and J dropped 7; count of bases not matched to a gene: 7. Germline CDR1 reads MNHEY; CDR2 reads SMNVEV (reference sequence). CDR3 length: 16 amino acids. The CDR3 DNA reads as TGTGCCAGCAGTTTATCATGGACAGGGCGGGGTGAAAAACTGTTTTTT. This gives the protein CASSLSWTGRGEKLFF.

V gene TRBV5-1 combines with J gene TRBJ1-4, with 11 bases aligning to TRBD1. Trimming took 1 base from V and 7 from J; bases not matched to a gene: 9. The length of the CDR3 is 17 residues. Per the germline V gene, CDR1 is SGHRS and CDR2 is YFSETQ. CDR3 loop: CASSLRGQGGSGEKLFF. The CDR3 bases are TGCGCCAGCAGCTTGAGGGGACAGGGGGGTTCAGGTGAAAAACTGTTTTTT.

This rearrangement joins TRBV7-2 to TRBJ2-5, with 7 bases lining up with TRBD2. The V and J ends lost 0 bases and 2 bases, in that order; junction bases with no gene match: 9. CDR1 SGHTA and CDR2 FQGNSA come from the germline V gene. The CDR3 length is 17 residues. In DNA form, the CDR3 reads TGTGCCAGCAGCTTAGCGTTGTCGGGGGGAAAACAAGAGACCCAGTACTTC. Its protein product is CASSLALSGGKQETQYF.

The rearrangement joins TRBV5-1 to TRBJ2-5, with D tentatively TRBD1 (6 bases). The CDR3 runs 14 residues. Germline-derived CDR1 and CDR2 are SGHRS and YFSETQ. V gave up 4 bases and J gave up 5 bases, with 15 bases separating them. CDR3 bases: TGCGCCAGCAGCGTACAGGGTAGAGGGGAGACCCAGTACTTC. Residues: CASSVQGRGETQYF.

This clone has only one observation. The chain uses TRBV5-1 and TRBJ1-6, with 10 positions matching TRBD1. Germline V lookup: CDR1 SGHRS, CDR2 YFSETQ. This CDR3 contains 15 residues. The J segment lost 7 bases and the V segment lost 5 bases, leaving 6 bases of the junction unmatched. The CDR3 region is CASSQRQGANSPLHF. The CDR3 DNA is TGCGCCAGCAGTCAGAGACAGGGGGCAAATTCACCCCTCCACTTT.

The gene calls are TRBV5-1 and TRBJ1-5, with 8 bases lining up with TRBD1. Germline-derived CDR1 and CDR2 are SGHRS and YFSETQ. The CDR3 contains 14 residues. After removal of 5 bases from V and 2 bases from J, the junction contained 3 bases not matched to a gene. The CDR3 DNA reads as TGCGCCAGCAGAGCGACAGGGGGCAATCAGCCCCAGCATTTT. Its translation: CASRATGGNQPQHF. Complete variable domain (other parts from reference TRBV5-1 and TRBJ1-5): KAGVTQTPRYLIKTRGQQVTLSCSPISGHRSVSWYQQTPGQGLQFLFEYFSETQRNKGNFPGRFSGRQFSNSRSEMNVSTLELGDSALYLCASRATGGNQPQHFGDGTRLSIL.

The chain recombines TRBV5-6 with TRBJ1-4; no clear D. The CDR3 consists of 13 residues. The germline V gene encodes CDR1 SGHDT and CDR2 YYEEEE. The V and J ends lost 3 bases and 8 bases respectively, with 11 bases between them. The CDR3 here is CASSSGLSEKLFF. The CDR3 DNA reads as TGTGCCAGCAGCTCTGGCTTGTCGGAAAAACTGTTTTTT.

The genes are TRBV3-1 (or the pseudogene TRBV3-2) and TRBJ1-2, with D hard to call. Germline CDR1 reads LGHDT; CDR2 reads YNNKEL (reference sequence). CDR3 length: 15 residues. V lost 4 bases, J lost 6 bases, and 18 bases lay in between. The CDR3 nucleotides are TGTGCCAGCAGCCCTCAGTCGTCGGGTGGCGATGGCTACACCTTC. Protein: CASSPQSSGGDGYTF.

This chain links TRBV30 with TRBJ2-7; tentative D call: TRBD2 (6 bases). The germline gives CDR1 GTSNPN, CDR2 SVGIG (reference sequence). CDR3 length: 11 amino acids. V shed 4 bases and J shed 4 bases, with 8 bases lying between them. The CDR3 DNA sequence: TGTGCCTGGATGGGAGGATACGAGCAGTACTTC. Its protein product is CAWMGGYEQYF.

This chain joins TRBV10-3 and TRBJ1-2; TRBD1 matches 8 bases. Germline V gene data show CDR1 as ENHRY and CDR2 as SYGVKD. CDR3 size: 15 residues. With 3 bases clipped from V and 4 bases from J, the junction kept 7 bases outside the gene matches. CDR3: CAISENRGSFYGYTF. The CDR3 DNA reads TGTGCCATCAGTGAAAACAGGGGGAGTTTCTATGGCTACACCTTC.

The J gene is TRBJ2-2, the V gene TRBV6-5; 9 bases match TRBD2. J gave up 9 bases and V 2 bases, and 10 bases lay outside the gene matches. This CDR3 has 16 amino acids. Germline V lookup: CDR1 MNHEY, CDR2 SVGAGI. This chain's CDR3 is CASSYATGTSMWELFF. The CDR3 bases are TGTGCCAGCAGTTACGCCACCGGGACTAGCATGTGGGAGCTGTTTTTT.

The chain recombines TRBV2 with TRBJ2-3; 9 bases agree with TRBD2. J gave up 5 bases and V 7 bases, and 7 bases lay outside the gene matches. Germline V lookup: CDR1 SNHLY, CDR2 FYNNEI. CDR3 length: 14 amino acids. The CDR3 sequence: CASNEGLALDTQYF. The CDR3 bases are TGTGCCAGCAATGAGGGACTAGCCTTAGATACGCAGTATTTT.

In this sample, this clone turned up once. The chain joins TRBV10-2 to TRBJ2-3; TRBD2 agrees at 11 bases. The V gene end was trimmed by 4 bases and the J gene end by 4 bases; junction bases not matched to a gene: 10. Germline CDR1 is WSHSY and CDR2 is SAAADI. The CDR3 is made up of 17 amino acids. CDR3 bases: TGCGCCAGCAGTGTGTCTGGGGTAGCGGGGGGGCCAGATACGCAGTATTTT. Its protein product is CASSVSGVAGGPDTQYF.

V and J are TRBV7-2 and TRBJ2-4, with TRBD1 as a possible D gene (5 bases). Germline V CDR1 and CDR2: SGHTA, FQGNSA. V lost 8 bases and J lost 10, with 12 bases in between. The CDR3 consists of 11 residues. The DNA of the CDR3 is TGTGCCAGCGGGGCCCAGCATATTCAGTACTTC. This gives the protein CASGAQHIQYF.